This note documents a single T cell receptor beta chain sequence. Its antigen remains unidentified. Base qualities are not provided; no much larger clone lies one nucleotide away. The CDR3 goes from the cysteine to the phenylalanine over 15 residues. Of all the DNA, just the CDR3 is kept, 45 bases in frame from base 1. The germline V gene sets CDR1 to SGHAT and CDR2 to FQNNGV. Trimming accounts for 0 bases at V and 5 bases at J, while the number of junction bases matched to no gene is 4. This sample is part of a study of blood T cell repertoires in COVID-19 (dated by TCRdb to the early 2020s). For context, the study as a whole: Samples covering the acute and convalescent phases of COVID-19 were provided by collaborators in the United States, Italy and Spain. The prospective study material was composed of cDNA or gDNA derived from T cells, B-cell-depleted T cells, or PBMCs. HLA class I and class II types, where available, came from metadata supplied by the sample provider rather than from assay-based typing. The dataset comprised deeply sampled blood TCRbeta repertoires from subjects exposed to, actively infected with, or recovered from COVID-19. The samples were drawn from the first 160 participants of the ongoing ImmuneRACE study and from over a thousand subjects provided by 6 global collaborators. The repertoires were released in a freely available public database meant as a resource for research on the immune response to SARS-CoV-2. Sample metadata almost always included a de-identified subject ID, COVID-19 status, age in years and sex. The study at large found these results: The quantity of clinical and demographic metadata differed by source and by participant and was supplied without curation.

Collaborating institutions collected whole blood in K2EDTA tubes following their own protocols. For TCRbeta analysis, collaborators shipped samples in one of three forms: frozen whole blood, isolated PBMCs, or DNA extracted from either of those sample types. The immunoSEQ Assay, a bias-controlled multiplex PCR, was used to amplify TCRbeta CDR3 regions from genomic DNA. From the authors' description of their analysis: Within the assay, amplification of reference gene primers was used to estimate how many nucleated cells each sample contained. To quantify the absolute abundance of each unique TCRbeta CDR3 rearrangement, sequence reads were collapsed and filtered. For each sample, productive Simpson clonality was calculated by taking the square root of Simpson's diversity index across productive rearrangements. TCRdb stores this immuneACCESS table with in-frame sequences only. Part of the clones is absent; in the studies checked, under half of the shortfall reflects unresolved V genes, and no reason is known for the rest. V and J calls and clone size come straight from that table; D and trimming were deduced from the DNA. The sample has some 80,000 clones on record, approximately 80% of them singletons. The ten largest clones represent approximately 5.8% of the sample.

This TCR was recovered from a man aged 55 to 70 with active or convalescent COVID-19. The chain links TRBV11-2 with TRBJ2-7, and TRBD2 matches 10 of the central bases. The material sequenced was peripheral blood. The nucleotides are TGTGCCAGCAGCTTAGAGGTAGCGGGGGGCCACGAGCAGTACTTC. It is translated as CASSLEVAGGHEQYF.